This TCR beta chain was recovered during a study of cytomegalovirus exposure and HLA in healthy donors (dated by TCRdb to about 2017). For the wider study: A later analysis indicated that the roughly 120 validation repertoires were generated on the platform also employed for the 700 or so repertoires of the first cohort. To predict cytomegalovirus infection status, the study brought together high-throughput TCR immunosequencing, statistical association of individual TCRs with disease status, and machine learning. A separate validation cohort of roughly 120 different subjects was used in addition to the 666-subject first cohort. The aim of the study was to test whether cataloging public T cell receptors could identify signatures of past pathogen exposure.

Results the study describes overall, beyond this receptor: According to the authors, the approach could potentially be generalized to other disease states and immunological phenotypes. A few of the identified cytomegalovirus-associated TCR beta chains were confirmed in vitro to be specific for cytomegalovirus antigens. Most TCR sequences were observed very rarely across donors, whereas some public TCRs were present in many individuals. The study gave a list of 150 to 200 TCR beta chains associated with cytomegalovirus. A later analysis had no HLA typing for the validation cohort, so co-occurrence there was scored across all 130 or so repertoires. In both the original and validation cohorts, the classifier was reported to diagnose cytomegalovirus status with high specificity and sensitivity. In a later analysis, TCRs clustered in the first cohort were found to also tend to co-occur in the 110 or so validation repertoires, with 94% of cluster scores above 0.

Libraries were constructed by the immunoSEQ multiplex PCR assay. The authors' pipeline ran thus. A statistical classification framework was developed to diagnose cytomegalovirus status using the catalog of TCR beta chain sequences. In TCRdb, the immuneACCESS table is reduced to in-frame sequences with V and J assigned. These tables do not hold every clone; where another copy was compared, an unresolved V gene accounts for under half, and the others remain unexplained. Clone size and V and J calls were adopted from that table, with D and trimming inferred from the DNA. This sample has roughly 90,000 clones in its table, and about 94% of those were observed once. The top ten constitute approximately 1% of the sample. The CDR3 starts with the cysteine, ends with the phenylalanine, and has 13 residues. Just CDR3 DNA is preserved here, 39 bases in frame from base 1. CDR1 MNHNS and CDR2 SASEGT were looked up in the germline V gene. V trim: 8 bases; J trim: 3 bases; unmatched bases: 0.

Donors formed part of the validation cohort, which comprised about 130 subjects and was distinct from the first cohort of under 800 subjects. This clone was observed a few times. Its antigen is not yet known. Per-nucleotide qualities are absent, and no much larger clonotype sits a single base away. The specimen sequenced was PBMCs. The V and J genes are TRBV6-1 and TRBJ1-5; 11 bases in the middle match TRBD1. The receptor was derived from a woman aged 30 to 39 in good health and CMV-seropositive. The nucleotide sequence reads as follows: TGTGCCAGCGGACAGGGGGCCAATCAGCCCCAGCATTTT. Its product reads: CASGQGANQPQHF.